The clone carrying this T cell receptor beta chain has ten or more counts. The antigen is unknown. The data originate from a study of T cells after yellow fever vaccination. Study observations and caveats: Subsequent to the booster, the majority of primary-vaccination clones reappeared (96% CD4, approximately 90% CD8). Abundant clonotypes from the bulk population could have been carried over as contaminants into FACS-sorted repertoires.

Germline CDR1 SGHTA, CDR2 FQGNSA. This CDR3 has 14 residues. V was clipped by 3 bases and J by 4 bases; unmatched bases: 1. UMIs were added to TCR cDNA along with a universal primer site when it was made by 5'RACE template switching. In TCRdb, the 5' RACE reads were re-called with MiXCR into one record per CDR3 protein. The sample shows 230,000 or so distinct CDR3 sequences, roughly 4% of them seen only once. The rearrangement joins TRBV7-2 to TRBJ1-2; 11 bases are shared with TRBD1. The receptor was derived from a man between 18 and 35 years old who received the YFV17D yellow fever vaccine. The material was PBMCs, obtained 15 days after the yellow fever booster vaccination. The CDR3 region has the DNA TGTGCCAGCAGCTTCGGGACAGGGGGCTATGGCTACACCTTC. Protein sequence: CASSFGTGGYGYTF.